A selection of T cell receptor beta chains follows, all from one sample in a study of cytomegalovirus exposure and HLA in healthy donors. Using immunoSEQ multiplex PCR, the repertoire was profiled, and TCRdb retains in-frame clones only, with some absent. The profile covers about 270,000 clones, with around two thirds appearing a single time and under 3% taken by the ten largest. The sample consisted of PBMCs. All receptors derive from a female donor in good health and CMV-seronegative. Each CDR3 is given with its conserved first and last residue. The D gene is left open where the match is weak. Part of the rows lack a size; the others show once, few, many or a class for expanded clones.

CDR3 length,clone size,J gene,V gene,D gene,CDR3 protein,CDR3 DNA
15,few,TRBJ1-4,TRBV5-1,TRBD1,CASSPQGATNEKLFF,TGCGCCAGCAGCCCACAGGGGGCAACTAATGAAAAACTGTTTTTT
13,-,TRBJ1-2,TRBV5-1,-,CASSSKGEGGYTF,TGCGCCAGCAGCTCGAAGGGAGAGGGTGGCTACACCTTC
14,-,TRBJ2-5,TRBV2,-,CASSGQGMEETQYF,TGTGCCAGCAGTGGGCAGGGGATGGAAGAGACCCAGTACTTC
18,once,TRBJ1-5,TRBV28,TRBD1,CASSFGDRRNRRNQPQHF,TGTGCCAGCAGTTTTGGGGACAGGAGGAACAGGAGGAATCAGCCCCAGCATTTT
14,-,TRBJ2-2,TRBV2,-,CASLYERMTGELFF,TGTGCCAGCCTCTACGAGCGGATGACCGGGGAGCTGTTTTTT
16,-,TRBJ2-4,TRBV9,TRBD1,CASSVGDRGVSDIQYF,TGTGCCAGCAGCGTAGGGGACAGGGGCGTTTCGGACATTCAGTACTTC
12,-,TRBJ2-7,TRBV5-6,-,CASSRDTYEQYF,TGTGCCAGCAGCAGAGACACCTACGAGCAGTACTTC
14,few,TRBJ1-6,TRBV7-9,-,CASSLVQPNSPLHF,TGTGCCAGCAGCTTAGTACAGCCGAATTCACCCCTCCACTTT
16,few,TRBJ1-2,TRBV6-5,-,CASSYTRPPGRYGYTF,TGTGCCAGCAGTTACACTAGACCCCCTGGTCGCTATGGCTACACCTTC
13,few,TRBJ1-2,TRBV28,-,CASSLRDFGGYTF,TGTGCCAGCAGTTTAAGGGACTTCGGGGGCTACACCTTC
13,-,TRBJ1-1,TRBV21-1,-,CARRTGKNTEAFF,TGTGCCCGCAGAACAGGGAAAAACACTGAAGCTTTCTTT
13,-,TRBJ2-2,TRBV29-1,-,CSVWSRSTGELFF,TGCAGCGTCTGGTCTAGGAGCACCGGGGAGCTGTTTTTT
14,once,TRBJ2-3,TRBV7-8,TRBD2,CASSSSGSTDTQYF,TGTGCCAGCAGCTCTAGCGGTAGCACAGATACGCAGTATTTT
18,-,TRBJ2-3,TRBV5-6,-,CASSLLGQTGRLTDTQYF,TGTGCCAGCAGCTTACTTGGTCAAACGGGAAGACTCACAGATACGCAGTATTTT
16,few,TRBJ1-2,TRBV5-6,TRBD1,CASSGTGTGGAYGYTF,TGTGCCAGCAGCGGAACCGGGACAGGGGGCGCCTATGGCTACACCTTC
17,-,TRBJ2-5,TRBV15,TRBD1,CATSRDGAGGSKETQYF,TGTGCCACCAGCAGGGATGGGGCAGGGGGCTCGAAAGAGACCCAGTACTTC
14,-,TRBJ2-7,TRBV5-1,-,CASSLAVGIYEQYF,TGCGCCAGCAGCTTGGCCGTCGGGATTTACGAGCAGTACTTC
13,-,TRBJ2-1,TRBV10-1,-,CASSDHGVDEQFF,TGCGCCAGCAGTGATCACGGGGTCGATGAGCAGTTCTTC
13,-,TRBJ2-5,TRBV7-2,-,CASSLVRGETQYF,TGTGCCAGCAGCTTAGTCAGAGGAGAGACCCAGTACTTC
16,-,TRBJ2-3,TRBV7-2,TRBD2,CASSTRLAGASDAQYF,TGTGCCAGCAGCACCCGACTAGCGGGAGCCTCAGATGCGCAGTATTTT
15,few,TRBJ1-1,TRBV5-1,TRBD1,CASGKTGLSNTEAFF,TGCGCCAGCGGAAAGACAGGGCTTTCGAACACTGAAGCTTTCTTT
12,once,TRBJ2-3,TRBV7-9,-,CASSLGALLQYF,TGTGCCAGCAGCTTAGGAGCCTTGCTGCAGTATTTT
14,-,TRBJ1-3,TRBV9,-,CASSPIGNRDTIYF,TGTGCCAGCAGCCCGATCGGGAACCGAGACACCATATATTTT
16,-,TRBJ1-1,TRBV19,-,CASRTQWGLMNTEAFF,TGTGCCAGTAGAACTCAGTGGGGACTCATGAACACTGAAGCTTTCTTT
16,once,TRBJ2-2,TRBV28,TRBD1,CASSFLQGANTGELFF,TGTGCCAGCAGTTTTTTACAGGGGGCTAACACCGGGGAGCTGTTTTTT
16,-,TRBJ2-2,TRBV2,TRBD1,CASSRIRDRGVGELFF,TGTGCCAGCAGTCGGATCCGGGACAGGGGGGTCGGGGAGCTGTTTTTT
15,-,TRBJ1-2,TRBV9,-,CASSLGMDRPEGYTF,TGTGCCAGCAGCTTGGGCATGGACAGACCGGAGGGCTACACCTTC
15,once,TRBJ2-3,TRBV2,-,CASSDAGTSTDTQYF,TGTGCCAGCAGTGATGCAGGGACTTCGACAGATACGCAGTATTTT
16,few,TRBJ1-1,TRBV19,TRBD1,CASSNFRDSRGTEAFF,TGTGCCAGTAGTAACTTTCGGGACAGTCGCGGTACTGAAGCTTTCTTT
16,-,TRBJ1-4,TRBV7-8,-,CASSRIWAATNEKLFF,TGTGCCAGCAGCCGGATTTGGGCTGCAACTAATGAAAAACTGTTTTTT
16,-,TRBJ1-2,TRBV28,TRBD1,CASRLSGQGSGYGYTF,TGTGCCAGCAGATTATCAGGACAGGGCTCGGGCTATGGCTACACCTTC
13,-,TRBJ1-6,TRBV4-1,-,CASSQREVSPLHF,TGCGCCAGCAGCCAAAGGGAGGTTTCACCCCTCCACTTT
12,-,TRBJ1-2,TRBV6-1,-,CASSEGSYGYTF,TGTGCCAGCAGTGAAGGGAGCTATGGCTACACCTTC
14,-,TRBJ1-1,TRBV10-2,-,CASTPGEENTEAFF,TGCGCCAGCACCCCAGGGGAAGAGAACACTGAAGCTTTCTTT
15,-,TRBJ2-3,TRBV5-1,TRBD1,CASSLGGQRTDTQYF,TGCGCCAGCAGCTTGGGGGGACAGCGCACAGATACGCAGTATTTT
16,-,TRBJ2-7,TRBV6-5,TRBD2,CASSYPTTGGPGEQYF,TGTGCCAGCAGTTACCCCACTACGGGAGGGCCGGGCGAGCAGTACTTC
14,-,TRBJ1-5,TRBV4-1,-,CASSLLDSYQPQHF,TGCGCCAGCAGCCTTTTGGACAGCTATCAGCCCCAGCATTTT
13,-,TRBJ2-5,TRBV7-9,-,CASSLTTTETQYF,TGTGCCAGCAGCTTAACGACAACGGAGACCCAGTACTTC
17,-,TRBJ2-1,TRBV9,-,CASSVGSREFSYNEQFF,TGTGCCAGCAGCGTAGGCTCGCGGGAATTCTCCTACAATGAGCAGTTCTTC
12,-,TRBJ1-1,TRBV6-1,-,CASSRAIYLPFF,TGTGCCAGCAGTCGAGCCATTTATTTGCCTTTCTTT
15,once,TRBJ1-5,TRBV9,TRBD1,CASSARQGGYQPQHF,TGTGCCAGCAGCGCCAGACAGGGAGGTTATCAGCCCCAGCATTTT
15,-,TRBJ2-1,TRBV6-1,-,CASTSGTFSYNEQFF,TGTGCCAGCACCTCCGGGACTTTTTCCTACAATGAGCAGTTCTTC
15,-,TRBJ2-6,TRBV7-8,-,CASSSQGRGANVLTF,TGTGCCAGCAGCTCGCAGGGTCGTGGGGCCAACGTCCTGACTTTC